Shown below are 7 T cell receptor beta chains from a single sample sequenced in a study of shared clonotypes between healthy human individuals. Profiled with immunoSEQ multiplex PCR; TCRdb holds only in-frame clones, not every one. The data hold roughly 1.5 million clones, with 95% to 99% observed a single time. The sequenced material came from naive CD4+ T cells sorted from blood. The subset: CD45RA+ positively selected. These receptors were obtained from a man under 40 in good health.

This chain joins TRBV29-1 and TRBJ1-1, with D possibly TRBD1 on 6 matching bases. This CDR3 contains 15 residues. Per germline, CDR1 SQVTM and CDR2 ANQGSEA. Trimming stripped 4 bases from V and 5 bases from J, with 20 bases between. CDR3 in amino acids: CSVAFEGGLKTEAFF. The CDR3 DNA sequence: TGCAGCGTTGCCTTTGAGGGGGGGTTAAAAACTGAAGCTTTCTTT.

The gene calls are TRBV5-1 and TRBJ1-5, with D perhaps TRBD1 (5 bases). Trimming took off 4 bases at V and 2 bases at J, with 16 bases between the two ends. Per the germline V gene, CDR1 is SGHRS and CDR2 is YFSETQ. The CDR3 extends over 16 amino acids. In DNA form, the CDR3 reads TGCGCCAGCAGCCCTACAGGAACCCGCGGCAATCAGCCCCAGCATTTT. This codes for CASSPTGTRGNQPQHF.

This rearrangement joins TRBV28 to TRBJ1-5; 11 bases are shared with TRBD1. CDR3 length equals 16 residues. The V segment lost 6 bases and the J segment 5 bases; nucleotides outside the gene matches: 9. Germline V lookup: CDR1 MDHEN, CDR2 SYDVKM. CDR3 loop: CASRYRGQGAYQPQHF. DNA of the CDR3: TGTGCCAGCAGATATAGAGGACAGGGGGCTTATCAGCCCCAGCATTTT.

V is TRBV6-9 and J is TRBJ2-7; D may be TRBD1 or TRBD2 (5 bases each). Per germline, CDR1 MNHGY and CDR2 SVAAGI. V was shortened by 6 bases and J by 2 bases, with 17 bases between the two germline ends. This CDR3 comprises 15 residues. CDR3 DNA: TGTGCCAGCAGCGAAAGGGAGAGGGGTACCTACGAGCAGTACTTC. Residues: CASSERERGTYEQYF.

The rearrangement uses TRBV18 and TRBJ2-5, with a possible D match to TRBD1 (5 bases). V lost 5 bases, J lost 2 bases, and 18 bases lay in between. The CDR3 covers 16 residues. CDR1 is KGHSH and CDR2 is LQKENI in the germline V gene. CDR3 protein: CASSTPRVVIQETQYF. Here the CDR3 DNA reads TGTGCCAGCTCAACCCCCAGGGTGGTGATACAAGAGACCCAGTACTTC.

This chain connects TRBV28 to TRBJ2-7; 10 nucleotides align to TRBD2. Trimming at V came to 6 bases and at J to 4 bases, leaving 12 bases not matched to a gene. Germline V gives CDR1 MDHEN, CDR2 SYDVKM. The CDR3 length is 16 residues. This CDR3 reads CASSLHGSGRRYEQYF. The CDR3, as DNA: TGTGCCAGCAGCCTTCACGGTAGCGGGAGGAGGTACGAGCAGTACTTC.

The J gene is TRBJ1-1, the V gene TRBV7-9; D is unclear. CDR1 is SEHNR and CDR2 is FQNEAQ in the germline V gene (reference sequence). Trimming removed 3 bases from V and 4 bases from J, with 6 bases in between. This CDR3 is built from 12 residues. The DNA of the CDR3 is TGTGCCAGCAGCTTTCGGGTCACTGAAGCTTTCTTT. Amino acid sequence: CASSFRVTEAFF.